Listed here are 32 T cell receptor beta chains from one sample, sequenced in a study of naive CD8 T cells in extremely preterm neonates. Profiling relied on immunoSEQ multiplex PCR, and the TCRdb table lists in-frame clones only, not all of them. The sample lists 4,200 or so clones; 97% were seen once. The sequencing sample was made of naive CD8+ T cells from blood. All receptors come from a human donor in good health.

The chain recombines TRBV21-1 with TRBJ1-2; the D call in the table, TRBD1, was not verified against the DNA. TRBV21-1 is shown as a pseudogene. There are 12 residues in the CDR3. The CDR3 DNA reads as TGTGCCAGCAACAAGACAGGCCCAGAGAACACCTTC. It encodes CASNKTGPENTF.

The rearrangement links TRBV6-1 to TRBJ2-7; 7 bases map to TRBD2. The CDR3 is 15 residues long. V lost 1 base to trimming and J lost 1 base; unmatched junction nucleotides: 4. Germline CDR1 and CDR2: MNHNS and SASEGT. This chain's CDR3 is CASSEGRGRSYEQYF. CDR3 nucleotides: TGTGCCAGCAGTGAAGGGCGGGGGAGGTCCTACGAGCAGTACTTC.

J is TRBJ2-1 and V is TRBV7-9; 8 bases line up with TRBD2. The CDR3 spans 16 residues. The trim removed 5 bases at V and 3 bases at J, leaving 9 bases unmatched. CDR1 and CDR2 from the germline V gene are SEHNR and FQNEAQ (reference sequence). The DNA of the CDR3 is TGTGCCAGCAGCCCCGCCGGGGGGGGGCTCTACAATGAGCAGTTCTTC. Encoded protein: CASSPAGGGLYNEQFF.

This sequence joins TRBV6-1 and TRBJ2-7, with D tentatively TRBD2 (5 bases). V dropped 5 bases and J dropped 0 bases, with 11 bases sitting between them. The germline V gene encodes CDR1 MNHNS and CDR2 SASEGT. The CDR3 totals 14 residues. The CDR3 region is CASSPRGSSYEQYV. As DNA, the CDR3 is TGTGCCAGCAGTCCACGGGGTAGCTCCTACGAGCAGTACGTC.

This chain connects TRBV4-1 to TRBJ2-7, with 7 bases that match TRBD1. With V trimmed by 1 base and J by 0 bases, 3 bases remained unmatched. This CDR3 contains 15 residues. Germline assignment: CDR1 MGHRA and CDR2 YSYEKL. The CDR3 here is CASSQVTGSSYEQYV. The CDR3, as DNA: TGCGCCAGCAGCCAAGTGACAGGGTCCTCCTACGAGCAGTACGTC.

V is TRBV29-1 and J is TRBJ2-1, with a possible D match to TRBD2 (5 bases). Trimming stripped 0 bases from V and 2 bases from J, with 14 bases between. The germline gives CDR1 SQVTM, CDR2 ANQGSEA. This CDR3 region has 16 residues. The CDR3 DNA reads TGCAGCGTTGAAGATTCGGGGAGTTACACCTACAATGAGCAGTTCTTC. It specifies CSVEDSGSYTYNEQFF.

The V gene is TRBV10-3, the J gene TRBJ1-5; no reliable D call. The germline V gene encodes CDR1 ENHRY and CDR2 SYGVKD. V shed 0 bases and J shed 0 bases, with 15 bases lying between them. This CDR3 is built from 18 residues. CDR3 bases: TGTGCCATCAGTGAGTCCCCTCCGGGAGATTATAGCAATCAGCCCCAGCATTTT. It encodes CAISESPPGDYSNQPQHF.

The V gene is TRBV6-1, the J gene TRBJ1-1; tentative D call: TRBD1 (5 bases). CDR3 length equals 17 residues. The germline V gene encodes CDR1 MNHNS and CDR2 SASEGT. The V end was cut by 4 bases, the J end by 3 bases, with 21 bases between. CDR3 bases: TGTGCCAGCAGTGGGGGGGGAGGGTTCAGGGAGGACACTGAAGCTTTCTTT. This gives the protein CASSGGGGFREDTEAFF.

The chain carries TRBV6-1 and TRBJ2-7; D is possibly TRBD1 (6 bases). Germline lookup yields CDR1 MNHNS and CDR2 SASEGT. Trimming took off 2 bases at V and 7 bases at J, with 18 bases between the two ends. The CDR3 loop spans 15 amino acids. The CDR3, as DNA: TGTGCCAGCAGTGAAAGCAGGGGCGACCCCTGGGAGCAGTACGTC. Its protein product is CASSESRGDPWEQYV.

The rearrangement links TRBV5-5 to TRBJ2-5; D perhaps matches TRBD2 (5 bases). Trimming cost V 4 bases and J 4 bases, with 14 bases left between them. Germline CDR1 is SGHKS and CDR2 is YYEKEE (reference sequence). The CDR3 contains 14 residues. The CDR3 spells CASSLIGVGETQYF. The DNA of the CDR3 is TGTGCCAGCAGCCTCATCGGGGTTGGAGAGACCCAGTACTTC.

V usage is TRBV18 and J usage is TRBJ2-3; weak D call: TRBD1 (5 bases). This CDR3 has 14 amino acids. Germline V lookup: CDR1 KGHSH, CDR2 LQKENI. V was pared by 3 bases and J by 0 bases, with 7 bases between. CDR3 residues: CASSPDSSTDTQYF. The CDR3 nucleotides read TGTGCCAGCTCACCCGACAGTAGCACAGATACGCAGTATTTT.

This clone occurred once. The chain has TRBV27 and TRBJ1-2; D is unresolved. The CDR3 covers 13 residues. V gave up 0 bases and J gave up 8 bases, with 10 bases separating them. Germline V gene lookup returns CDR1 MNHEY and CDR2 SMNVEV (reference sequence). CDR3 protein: CASSLSIAEGYTF. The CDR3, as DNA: TGTGCCAGCAGTTTATCGATCGCGGAGGGCTACACCTTC.

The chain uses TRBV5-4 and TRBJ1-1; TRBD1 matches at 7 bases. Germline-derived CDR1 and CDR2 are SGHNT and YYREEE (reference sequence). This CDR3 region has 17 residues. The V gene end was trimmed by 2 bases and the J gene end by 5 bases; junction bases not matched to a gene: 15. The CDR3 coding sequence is TGTGCCAGCAGCTTAAGCCCACAGGGGCGGCTGGGGACTGAAGCTTTCTTT. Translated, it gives CASSLSPQGRLGTEAFF. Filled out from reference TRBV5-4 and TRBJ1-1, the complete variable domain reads ETGVTQSPTHLIKTRGQQVTLRCSSQSGHNTVSWYQQALGQGPQFIFQYYREEENGRGNFPPRFSGLQFPNYSSELNVNALELDDSALYLCASSLSPQGRLGTEAFFGQGTRLTVV.

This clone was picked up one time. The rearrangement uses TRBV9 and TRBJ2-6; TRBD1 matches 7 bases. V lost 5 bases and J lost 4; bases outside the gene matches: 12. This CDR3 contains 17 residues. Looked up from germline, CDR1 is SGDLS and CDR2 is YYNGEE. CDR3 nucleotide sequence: TGTGCCAGCAGTGACCCGAAGACAGGGACCGGGGCCAACGTCCTGACTTTC. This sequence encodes CASSDPKTGTGANVLTF. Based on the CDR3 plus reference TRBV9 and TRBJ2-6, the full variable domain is DSGVTQTPKHLITATGQRVTLRCSPRSGDLSVYWYQQSLDQGLQFLIQYYNGEERAKGNILERFSAQQFPDLHSELNLSSLELGDSALYFCASSDPKTGTGANVLTFGAGSRLTVL.

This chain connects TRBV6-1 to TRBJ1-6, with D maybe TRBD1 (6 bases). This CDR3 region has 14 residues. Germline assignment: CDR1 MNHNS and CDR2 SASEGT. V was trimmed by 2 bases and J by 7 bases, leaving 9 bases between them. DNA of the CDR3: TGTGCCAGCAGTGAAACAGGGTCCAATTCACCCCTCCACTTT. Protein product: CASSETGSNSPLHF.

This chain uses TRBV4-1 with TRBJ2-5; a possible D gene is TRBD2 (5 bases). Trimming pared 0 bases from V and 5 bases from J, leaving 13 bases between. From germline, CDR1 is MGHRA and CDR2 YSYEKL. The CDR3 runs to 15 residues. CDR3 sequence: CASSQDEGRSETQYF. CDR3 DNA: TGCGCCAGCAGCCAAGATGAGGGTAGATCGGAGACCCAGTACTTC.

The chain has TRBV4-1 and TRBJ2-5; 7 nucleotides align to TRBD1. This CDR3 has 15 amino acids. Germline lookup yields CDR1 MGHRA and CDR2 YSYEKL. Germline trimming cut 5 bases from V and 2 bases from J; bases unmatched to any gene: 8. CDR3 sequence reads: CASSTRDRPQETQYF. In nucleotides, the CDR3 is TGCGCCAGCAGCACCCGGGACAGACCACAAGAGACCCAGTACTTC.

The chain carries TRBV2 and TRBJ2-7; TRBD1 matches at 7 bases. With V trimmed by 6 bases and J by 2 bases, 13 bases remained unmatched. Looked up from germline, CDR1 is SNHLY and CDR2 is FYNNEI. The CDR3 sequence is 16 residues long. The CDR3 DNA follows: TGTGCCAGCAGCACAATGAACCGGGACAGAGCCTACGAGCAGTACTTC. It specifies CASSTMNRDRAYEQYF.

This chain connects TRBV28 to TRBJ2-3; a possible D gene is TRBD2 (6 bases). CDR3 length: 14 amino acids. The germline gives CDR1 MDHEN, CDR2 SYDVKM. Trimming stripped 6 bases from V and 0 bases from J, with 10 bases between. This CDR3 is CASSRRASTDTQYF. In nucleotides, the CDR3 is TGTGCCAGCAGCCGGAGGGCTAGCACAGATACGCAGTATTTT. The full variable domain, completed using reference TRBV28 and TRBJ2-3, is DVKVTQSSRYLVKRTGEKVFLECVQDMDHENMFWYRQDPGLGLRLIYFSYDVKMKEKGDIPEGYSVSREKKERFSLILESASTNQTSMYLCASSRRASTDTQYFGPGTRLTVL.

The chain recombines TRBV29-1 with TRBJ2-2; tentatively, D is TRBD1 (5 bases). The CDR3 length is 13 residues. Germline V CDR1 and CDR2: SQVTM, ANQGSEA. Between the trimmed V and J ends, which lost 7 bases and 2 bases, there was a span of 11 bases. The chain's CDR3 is CSAYRPNTGELFF. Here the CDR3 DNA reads TGCAGCGCCTACAGGCCTAACACCGGGGAGCTGTTTTTT.

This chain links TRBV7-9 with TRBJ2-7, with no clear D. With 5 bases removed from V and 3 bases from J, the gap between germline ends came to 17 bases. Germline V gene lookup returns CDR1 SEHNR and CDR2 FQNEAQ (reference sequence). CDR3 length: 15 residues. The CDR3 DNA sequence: TGTGCCAGCAGCCATCCCACAGCCTCCCACTACGAGCAGTACTTC. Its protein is CASSHPTASHYEQYF. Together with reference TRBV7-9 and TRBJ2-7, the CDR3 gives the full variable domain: DTGVSQNPRHKITKRGQNVTFRCDPISEHNRLYWYRQTLGQGPEFLTYFQNEAQLEKSRLLSDRFSAERPKGSFSTLEIQRTEQGDSAMYLCASSHPTASHYEQYFGPGTRLTVT.

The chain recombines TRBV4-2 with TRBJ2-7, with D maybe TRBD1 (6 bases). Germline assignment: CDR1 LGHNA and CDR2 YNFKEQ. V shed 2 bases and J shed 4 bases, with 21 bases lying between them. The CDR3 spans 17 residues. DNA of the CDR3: TGTGCCAGCAGCCAATTCATACAGGGTACGCTGAGGTACGAGCAGTACTTC. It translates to CASSQFIQGTLRYEQYF.

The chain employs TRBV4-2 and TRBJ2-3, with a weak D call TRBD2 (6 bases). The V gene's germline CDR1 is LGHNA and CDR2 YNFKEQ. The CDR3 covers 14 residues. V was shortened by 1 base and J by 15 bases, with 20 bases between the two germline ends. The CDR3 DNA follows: TGTGCCAGCAGCCAAGGGTTGGGGCGGGGCCCTATCTATTTT. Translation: CASSQGLGRGPIYF.

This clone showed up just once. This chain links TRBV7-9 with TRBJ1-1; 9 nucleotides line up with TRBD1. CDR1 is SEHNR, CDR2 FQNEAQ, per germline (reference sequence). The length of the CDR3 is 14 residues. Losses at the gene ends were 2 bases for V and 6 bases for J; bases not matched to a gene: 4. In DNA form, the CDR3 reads TGTGCCAGCAGCTTACCGACAGGGGGAGCTGAAGCTTTCTTT. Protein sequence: CASSLPTGGAEAFF.

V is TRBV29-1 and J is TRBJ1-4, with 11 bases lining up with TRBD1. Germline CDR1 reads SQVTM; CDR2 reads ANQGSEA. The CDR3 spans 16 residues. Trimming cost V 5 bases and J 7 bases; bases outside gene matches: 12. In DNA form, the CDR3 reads TGCAGCGTTCTGGGGACAGGGGGGGTCAAAGGTGAAAAACTGTTTTTT. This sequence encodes CSVLGTGGVKGEKLFF.

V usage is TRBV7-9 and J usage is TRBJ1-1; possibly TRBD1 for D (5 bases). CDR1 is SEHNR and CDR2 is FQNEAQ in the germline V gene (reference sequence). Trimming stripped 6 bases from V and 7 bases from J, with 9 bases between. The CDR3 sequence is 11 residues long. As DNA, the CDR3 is TGTGCCAGCAGTTCACAGGATGAAGCTTTCTTT. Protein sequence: CASSSQDEAFF.

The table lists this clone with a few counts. The CDR3 spells CASSQVREYNSPLHF. In nucleotides, the CDR3 is TGTGCCAGCAGCCAAGTAAGAGAATATAATTCACCCCTCCACTTT. This chain joins TRBV4-2 and TRBJ1-6; no clear D gene. This CDR3 spans 15 amino acids. V gave up 1 base and J gave up 4 bases, with 8 bases separating them. Germline CDR1 LGHNA, CDR2 YNFKEQ.

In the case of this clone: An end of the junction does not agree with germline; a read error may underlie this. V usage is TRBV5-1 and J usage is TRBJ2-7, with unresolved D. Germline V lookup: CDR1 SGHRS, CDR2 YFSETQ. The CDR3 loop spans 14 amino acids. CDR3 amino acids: CASRLDRVWYEQYF. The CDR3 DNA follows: TGCGCCAGCAGGTTGGACCGGGTTTGGTACGAGCAGTACTTC.

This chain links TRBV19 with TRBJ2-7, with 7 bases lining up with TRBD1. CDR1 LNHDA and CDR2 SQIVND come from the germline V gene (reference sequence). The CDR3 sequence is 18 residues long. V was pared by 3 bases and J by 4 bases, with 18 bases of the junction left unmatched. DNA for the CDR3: TGTGCCAGTAGTATTCACACGGTATCAGGGACAGCACCTTACGAGCAGTACTTC. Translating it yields CASSIHTVSGTAPYEQYF.

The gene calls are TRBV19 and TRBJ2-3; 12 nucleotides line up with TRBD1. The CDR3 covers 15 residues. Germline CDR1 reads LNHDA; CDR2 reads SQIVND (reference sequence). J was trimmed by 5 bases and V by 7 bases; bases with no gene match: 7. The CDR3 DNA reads TGTGCCAGTAACCGGGACAGGGGGCGTAGAGATACGCAGTATTTT. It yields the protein CASNRDRGRRDTQYF. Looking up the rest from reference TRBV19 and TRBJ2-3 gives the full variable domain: DGGITQSPKYLFRKEGQNVTLSCEQNLNHDAMYWYRQDPGQGLRLIYYSQIVNDFQKGDIAEGYSVSREKKESFPLTVTSAQKNPTAFYLCASNRDRGRRDTQYFGPGTRLTVL.

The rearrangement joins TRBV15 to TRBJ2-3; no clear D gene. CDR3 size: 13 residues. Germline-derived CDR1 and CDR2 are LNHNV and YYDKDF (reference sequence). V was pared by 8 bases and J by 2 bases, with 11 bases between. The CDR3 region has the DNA TGTGCCACCTCAGACCGACTCACAGATACGCAGTATTTT. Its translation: CATSDRLTDTQYF.

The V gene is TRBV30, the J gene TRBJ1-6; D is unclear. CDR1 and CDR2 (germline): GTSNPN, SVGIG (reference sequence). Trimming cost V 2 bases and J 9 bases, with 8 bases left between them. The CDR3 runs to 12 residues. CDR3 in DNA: TGTGCCTGGAGTATCGGGGTTTCACCCCTCCACTTT. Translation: CAWSIGVSPLHF.